The next 10 T cell receptor beta chains were all read from a single sample in a study of cytomegalovirus exposure and HLA in healthy donors. 60 Vbeta and 13 Jbeta primers were used in PCR. Clones were sequenced by immunoSEQ multiplex PCR, and TCRdb holds only the in-frame ones, with some missing. In the table there are 75,000 to 90,000 clones, roughly four fifths of which are singletons. The sequencing input was PBMCs. These receptors came from a human donor in good health.

The V and J genes are TRBV15 and TRBJ2-7, with 7 bases that match TRBD1. Germline CDR1 and CDR2: LNHNV and YYDKDF (reference sequence). The CDR3 has 15 amino acids. V gave up 4 bases and J gave up 2 bases; unmatched junction bases: 8. The CDR3 region is CATSTNRGPTYEQYF. In DNA form, the CDR3 reads TGTGCCACCAGCACAAACAGGGGACCCACCTACGAGCAGTACTTC.

This chain joins TRBV19 and TRBJ2-5; TRBD1 matches at 7 bases. TRBJ2-7 explains the end of the DNA better; the J call may be wrong. The germline CDR1 and CDR2 sequences are LNHDA and SQIVND (reference sequence). This CDR3 region has 16 residues. Here the CDR3 reads CASSISLGGPPYEQYF. The DNA for the CDR3 is TGTGCCAGTAGTATCAGCCTAGGGGGCCCTCCCTACGAGCAGTACTTC.

This clone has more than one count but fewer than ten. This sequence joins TRBV29-1 and TRBJ2-4; the match to TRBD1 covers 7 bases. Trimming removed 7 bases from V and 0 bases from J; junction bases left unmatched: 6. Germline V gene lookup returns CDR1 SQVTM and CDR2 ANQGSEA. The CDR3 contains 14 residues. CDR3 loop: CSAGTDLAKNIQYF. The DNA of the CDR3 is TGCAGCGCTGGGACAGACCTAGCCAAAAACATTCAGTACTTC. Looking up the rest from reference TRBV29-1 and TRBJ2-4 gives the full variable domain: SAVISQKPSRDICQRGTSLTIQCQVDSQVTMMFWYRQQPGQSLTLIATANQGSEATYESGFVIDKFPISRPNLTFSTLTVSNMSPEDSSIYLCSAGTDLAKNIQYFGAGTRLSVL.

This clone was seen a few times. This chain joins TRBV6-5 and TRBJ2-7; 7 nucleotides agree with TRBD1. The CDR3 is 13 amino acids. Germline CDR1 is MNHEY and CDR2 is SVGAGI. V lost 4 bases, J lost 3 bases, and 3 bases stayed unmatched. The CDR3: CASSWGQNYEQYF. For the CDR3, the DNA is TGTGCCAGCAGTTGGGGACAGAACTACGAGCAGTACTTC.

This chain connects TRBV10-1 to TRBJ1-2; 9 bases match TRBD1. Germline lookup yields CDR1 WNHNN and CDR2 SYGVQD (reference sequence). V gave up 8 bases and J gave up 7 bases; unmatched junction bases: 11. The CDR3 length is 14 residues. CDR3 amino acids: CASRDRVRRSGYTF. CDR3 bases: TGCGCCAGCCGGGACAGGGTGAGAAGAAGTGGCTACACCTTC.

About this clone: One junction end disagrees with the germline gene, perhaps due to a read error. V gene TRBV6-5 combines with J gene TRBJ1-6, with 9 bases that match TRBD1. The germline V gene has CDR1 MNHEY and CDR2 SVGAGI. CDR3 size: 14 residues. CDR3 DNA sequence: TGTGCCAGCAGTGGGACAGGGTTTAATTCACCCCTCAACTTT. This translates into CASSGTGFNSPLNF.

V is TRBV6-4 and J is TRBJ2-1; weak D call: TRBD1 (5 bases). CDR1 MRHNA and CDR2 SNTAGT come from the germline V gene. V was shortened by 0 bases and J by 0 bases, with 9 bases between the two germline ends. The CDR3 has 16 residues. The CDR3 reads CASSDSGRVSYNEQFF. In DNA, the CDR3 is TGTGCCAGCAGTGACTCCGGCAGGGTCTCCTACAATGAGCAGTTCTTC.

The rearrangement joins TRBV4-3 to TRBJ2-5; 13 bases align to TRBD2. The CDR3 totals 17 residues. Germline V gives CDR1 LGHNA, CDR2 YSLEER. V lost 3 bases, J lost 1 base, and 5 bases stayed unmatched. The CDR3 sequence is CASSQGLAGTFQETQYF. The CDR3 DNA sequence: TGCGCCAGCAGCCAGGGACTAGCGGGGACGTTCCAAGAGACCCAGTACTTC.

The genes are TRBV19 and TRBJ1-2; possibly TRBD1 for D (5 bases). Germline V CDR1 and CDR2: LNHDA, SQIVND (reference sequence). V was clipped by 3 bases and J by 2 bases, with 7 bases between them. The CDR3 loop spans 13 amino acids. The chain's CDR3 is CASSITGNYGYTF. CDR3 in DNA: TGTGCCAGTAGTATTACAGGAAACTATGGCTACACCTTC.

V and J are TRBV5-1 and TRBJ2-6; D is possibly TRBD1 (6 bases). V lost 4 bases and J lost 0, with 11 bases in between. This CDR3 contains 16 residues. Per germline, CDR1 SGHRS and CDR2 YFSETQ. The CDR3 nucleotides are TGCGCCAGCAGCCCGGGACAACTCTCTGGGGCCAACGTCCTGACTTTC. Its protein product is CASSPGQLSGANVLTF.